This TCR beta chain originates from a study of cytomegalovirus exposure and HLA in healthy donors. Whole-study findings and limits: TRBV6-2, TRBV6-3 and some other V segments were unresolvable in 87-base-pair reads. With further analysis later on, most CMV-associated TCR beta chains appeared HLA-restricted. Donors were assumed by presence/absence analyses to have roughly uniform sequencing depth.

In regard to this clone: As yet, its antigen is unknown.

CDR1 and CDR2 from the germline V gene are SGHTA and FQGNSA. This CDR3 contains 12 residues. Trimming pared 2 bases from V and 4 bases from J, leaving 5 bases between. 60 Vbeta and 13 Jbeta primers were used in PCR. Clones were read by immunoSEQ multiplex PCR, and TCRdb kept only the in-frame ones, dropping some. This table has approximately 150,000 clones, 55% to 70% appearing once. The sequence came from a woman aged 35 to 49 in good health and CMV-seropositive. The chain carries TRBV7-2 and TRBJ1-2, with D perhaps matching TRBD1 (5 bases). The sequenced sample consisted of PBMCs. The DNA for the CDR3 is TGTGCCAGCAGCTTACAGGGCTATGGCTACACCTTC. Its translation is CASSLQGYGYTF.